The 15 T cell receptor beta chains reported below all come from one sample, sequenced in a study of monozygotic twins with inflammatory bowel disease. TCRdb re-called the 5' RACE reads; one entry per CDR3 protein, DNA not given. Here the sample table reports a few hundred thousand distinct CDR3 sequences. Sequencing was done on a sample of blood. The receptors were sampled from a human donor with ulcerative colitis or Crohn's disease, or a healthy co-twin of an affected twin (not recorded which).

This chain connects TRBV6-2 or TRBV6-3 to TRBJ2-1; no DNA is available, so the TRBD2 call from TCRdb remains unchecked. Germline V lookup: CDR1 MNHEY, CDR2 SVGEGT. The CDR3 has 11 amino acids. CDR3 loop: CASSLAGGQFF.

The genes are TRBV2 and TRBJ2-1; TCRdb gives TRBD1 as the D gene, but with no DNA this cannot be confirmed. Germline-derived CDR1 and CDR2 are SNHLY and FYNNEI. The CDR3 runs 16 residues. This CDR3 reads CASSSPQAGKYNVQFF.

The CDR3 protein is CASSQVILRDRAYEQYF. The J gene is TRBJ2-7, the V gene TRBV4-1; absent DNA, TCRdb's TRBD1 call cannot be checked. Looked up from germline, CDR1 is MGHRA and CDR2 is YSYEKL. The CDR3 covers 17 residues.

The rearrangement uses TRBV7-2 and TRBJ1-2; TCRdb selects TRBD1, and the lack of DNA leaves this call unchecked. CDR3 length: 14 residues. Germline-derived CDR1 and CDR2 are SGHTA and FQGNSA. CDR3 residues: CASSFRDRVYGYTF.

The chain has TRBV9 and TRBJ1-4; TCRdb calls TRBD1, which cannot be checked without DNA. Germline CDR1 reads SGDLS; CDR2 reads YYNGEE. The CDR3 sequence is 15 residues long. The CDR3 region is CASSARPGQGEKLFF. The full variable domain, with the rest looked up from reference TRBV9 and TRBJ1-4, is DSGVTQTPKHLITATGQRVTLRCSPRSGDLSVYWYQQSLDQGLQFLIQYYNGEERAKGNILERFSAQQFPDLHSELNLSSLELGDSALYFCASSARPGQGEKLFFGSGTQLSVL.

The V and J genes are TRBV25-1 and TRBJ2-3; as DNA is missing, the TRBD1 call by TCRdb cannot be tested. The CDR3 runs 17 residues. The germline V gene encodes CDR1 MGHDK and CDR2 SYGVNS. CDR3 residues: CASSDSPGRGDYHTQYF.

V gene TRBV7-6 combines with J gene TRBJ1-2. Germline CDR1 is SGHVS and CDR2 is FNYEAQ. The CDR3 extends over 12 amino acids. CDR3 protein: CASSLAGYGYTF.

The chain combines TRBV5-1 with TRBJ2-3. The CDR3 totals 16 residues. CDR1 and CDR2 (germline): SGHRS, YFSETQ. CDR3 amino acids: CASSLAVLPDTDTQYF.

This chain uses TRBV7-2 with TRBJ2-3; the D call of TRBD1 rests on TCRdb alone, since no DNA is present to check it. This CDR3 has 15 residues. CDR1 and CDR2 (germline): SGHTA, FQGNSA. The CDR3 protein is CASSFDPGSTDTQYF.

The chain links TRBV5-6 to TRBJ2-2; TCRdb's D gene call, TRBD1, goes unchecked for lack of DNA. CDR1 and CDR2 from the germline V gene are SGHDT and YYEEEE. This CDR3 contains 15 residues. The CDR3 spells CASSLLGTAEGELFF.

The chain has TRBV4-3 and TRBJ2-2; TCRdb's D call, TRBD1, is unchecked because there is no DNA. This CDR3 is 18 amino acids long. Looked up from germline, CDR1 is LGHNA and CDR2 is YSLEER. The CDR3 reads CASSPYLQGASEAGELFF.

The chain links TRBV6-2 or TRBV6-3 to TRBJ2-7. The germline CDR1 and CDR2 sequences are MNHEY and SVGEGT. This CDR3 contains 15 residues. The CDR3 protein is CASTGKLVNSYEQYF.

The chain combines TRBV24-1 with TRBJ2-3. This CDR3 is built from 16 residues. Germline V gene sequence: CDR1 KGHDR, CDR2 SFDVKD. This chain's CDR3 is CATSDFPESSTDTQYF.

The gene calls are TRBV4-3 and TRBJ2-1. The CDR3 is made up of 13 amino acids. The germline CDR1 and CDR2 sequences are LGHNA and YSLEER. The CDR3 reads CASSLFRGNEQFF.

The V call is TRBV19, the J call TRBJ2-1; as DNA is missing, the TRBD2 call by TCRdb cannot be tested. The germline gives CDR1 LNHDA, CDR2 SQIVND (reference sequence). CDR3 size: 15 residues. The CDR3 sequence: CASSPWQDPGNEQFF.